The 7 T cell receptor beta chains given below trace back to one sample, sequenced in a study of control samples from healthy donors and cancer patients. Sequencing used immunoSEQ multiplex PCR; TCRdb keeps in-frame clones, though not all of them. The table lists about 170,000 clones, more than 85% of them singletons, with 2% in the top ten. The sample consisted of blood. Receptors were obtained from a woman aged 35 to 49 in good health.

The CDR3 here is CASSQRTGGDYGYTF. DNA for the CDR3: TGTGCCAGCAGCCAAAGGACAGGGGGGGACTATGGCTACACCTTC. The V call is TRBV4-2, the J call TRBJ1-2; TRBD1 matches at 10 bases. CDR1 is LGHNA and CDR2 is YNFKEQ in the germline V gene. The CDR3 loop spans 15 amino acids. V shed 2 bases and J 3 bases; nucleotides not matched to a gene: 3.

V and J are TRBV27 and TRBJ2-5; the match to TRBD2 covers 10 bases. CDR1 and CDR2 (germline): MNHEY, SMNVEV (reference sequence). The CDR3 runs 15 residues. The V and J ends lost 6 bases and 9 bases, in that order; junction bases with no gene match: 13. CDR3: CASSTYSGGPRAQYF. The CDR3 coding sequence is TGTGCCAGCAGCACCTATAGCGGGGGGCCAAGGGCCCAGTACTTC.

The gene calls are TRBV28 and TRBJ1-2, with no clear D. Trimming removed 4 bases at V and 8 bases at J, with 11 bases between. Per the germline V gene, CDR1 is MDHEN and CDR2 is SYDVKM. The CDR3 spans 12 residues. The CDR3 sequence is CASSWLGVGYTF. CDR3 DNA: TGTGCCAGCAGTTGGCTTGGGGTGGGCTACACCTTC.

V gene TRBV6-5 combines with J gene TRBJ2-7; 11 nucleotides line up with TRBD2. Germline CDR1 and CDR2: MNHEY and SVGAGI. The J segment lost 3 bases and the V segment lost 5 bases, leaving 3 bases of the junction unmatched. There are 14 residues in the CDR3. Here the CDR3 DNA reads TGTGCCAGCAGTATAGCGGGGGGGCTCTACGAGCAGTACTTC. Translated, it gives CASSIAGGLYEQYF.

The chain couples TRBV10-3 to TRBJ2-2; tentative D call: TRBD1 (6 bases). The length of the CDR3 is 14 residues. CDR1 and CDR2 (germline): ENHRY, SYGVKD. V lost 9 bases and J lost 0, with 11 bases in between. CDR3 bases: TGTGCCATTAGGGACAACGCGAACACCGGGGAGCTGTTTTTT. Residues: CAIRDNANTGELFF.

The chain carries TRBV27 and TRBJ2-5, with 8 bases lining up with TRBD2. In germline, CDR1 is MNHEY, CDR2 SMNVEV (reference sequence). This CDR3 comprises 17 residues. With 1 base clipped from V and 5 bases from J, the junction kept 12 bases outside the gene matches. CDR3 sequence: CASSLWGSGELRETQYF. CDR3 nucleotide sequence: TGTGCCAGCAGTTTATGGGGTAGCGGGGAGCTTCGGGAGACCCAGTACTTC.

The V and J genes are TRBV3-1 (or the pseudogene TRBV3-2) and TRBJ1-2; TRBD1 aligns across 10 bases. Trimming at V came to 3 bases and at J to 4 bases, leaving 5 bases not matched to a gene. This CDR3 comprises 15 residues. Germline CDR1 LGHDT, CDR2 YNNKEL (reference sequence). CDR3 loop: CASSQWDRGAYGYTF. Here the CDR3 DNA reads TGTGCCAGCAGCCAGTGGGACAGGGGCGCCTATGGCTACACCTTC.